The rows below give T cell receptor beta chains drawn from one sample of a study of pediatric ulcerative colitis. Sequencing was performed with immunoSEQ multiplex PCR; in TCRdb, only in-frame clones are kept and a portion is missing. The sample yields some 10,000 clones, 82% seen once. The sequenced material came from gut tissue. All receptors come from a girl aged 10 to 17 who was a control in a study of pediatric ulcerative colitis. Both conserved end residues are part of each CDR3. Each record gives: D gene, clone size, V gene, J gene, CDR3 protein, CDR3 DNA. The D gene is left open where the match is weak. Clone size appears in some rows only: once, few, many, or a class for an expanded clone.

NA	few	TRBV30	TRBJ1-1	CAWGRTDLLNTEAFF	TGTGCCTGGGGGAGGACAGATCTCTTGAACACTGAAGCTTTCTTT
NA	NA	TRBV28	TRBJ2-5	CATFRGGGDETQYF	TGTGCCACATTCCGAGGGGGGGGAGACGAGACCCAGTACTTC
NA	NA	TRBV6-6	TRBJ2-5	CASSAGSLQETQYF	TGTGCCAGCAGTGCCGGGAGCCTACAAGAGACCCAGTACTTC
NA	NA	TRBV5-4	TRBJ2-1	CASSFTSYNEQFF	TGTGCCAGCAGCTTTACTAGCTACAATGAGCAGTTCTTC
TRBD2	NA	TRBV27	TRBJ2-1	CASSLRLAGRNEQFF	TGTGCCAGCAGTTTACGACTAGCGGGCCGCAATGAGCAGTTCTTC
NA	NA	TRBV7-2	TRBJ2-1	CASSPSSREQFF	TGTGCCAGCAGCCCTTCCTCAAGAGAGCAGTTCTTC
TRBD2	NA	TRBV7-9	TRBJ2-3	CASSSTSGLAGAGDTQYF	TGTGCCAGCAGCTCAACCTCGGGACTAGCGGGAGCGGGAGATACGCAGTATTTT
NA	NA	TRBV7-7	TRBJ2-6	CASSLMAGANVLTF	TGTGCCAGCAGCTTAATGGCTGGGGCCAACGTCCTGACTTTC
NA	NA	TRBV28	TRBJ2-1	CASSLWGVNEQFF	TGTGCCAGCAGTTTGTGGGGAGTCAATGAGCAGTTCTTC
NA	few	TRBV11-2	TRBJ2-2	CASRPPGLNTGELFF	TGTGCCAGCCGACCCCCCGGACTTAACACCGGGGAGCTGTTTTTT
NA	NA	TRBV5-1	TRBJ2-7	CASSLAPTVTYEQYF	TGCGCCAGCAGCTTGGCTCCGACTGTAACCTACGAGCAGTACTTC
NA	NA	TRBV5-1	TRBJ2-3	CASSLVGATLTDTQYF	TGCGCCAGCAGCTTGGTGGGGGCCACTCTCACAGATACGCAGTATTTT
TRBD2	NA	TRBV27	TRBJ2-7	CASSSWTSGRSRSSYEQYF	TGTGCCAGCAGTTCTTGGACTAGCGGGAGGTCCCGAAGCTCCTACGAGCAGTACTTC
TRBD2	NA	TRBV5-4	TRBJ2-1	CASSLGGSGYNEQFF	TGTGCCAGCAGCTTGGGCGGGAGTGGCTACAATGAGCAGTTCTTC
NA	NA	TRBV19	TRBJ2-2	CASSQTGINTGELFF	TGTGCCAGTAGCCAAACAGGAATTAACACCGGGGAGCTGTTTTTT
NA	NA	TRBV7-9	TRBJ2-7	CASSPSRAGKYEQYF	TGTGCCAGCAGCCCCTCTAGGGCAGGGAAGTACGAGCAGTACTTC
NA	NA	TRBV2	TRBJ2-1	CASSEAFISSREFF	TGTGCCAGCAGTGAAGCCTTTATTAGCTCCCGGGAGTTCTTC
NA	NA	TRBV27	TRBJ2-1	CASSLSGYYWGNEQFF	TGTGCCAGCAGTTTATCTGGGTACTACTGGGGCAATGAGCAGTTCTTC
NA	NA	TRBV6-1	TRBJ2-3	CASSLGVFGAVTQYF	TGTGCCAGCAGTCTAGGGGTGTTCGGAGCGGTTACGCAGTATTTT
NA	once	TRBV10-3	TRBJ2-7	CAISERGDGYEQYF	TGTGCCATCAGTGAGAGGGGGGACGGCTACGAGCAGTACTTC
NA	few	TRBV28	TRBJ1-1	CASRSPASLAFF	TGTGCCAGCCGATCTCCGGCGAGCTTGGCTTTCTTT
NA	NA	TRBV29-1	TRBJ2-3	CSVEDRRTLSTDTQYF	TGCAGCGTTGAAGATCGGCGAACACTAAGCACAGATACGCAGTATTTT